This entry describes one T cell receptor beta chain. No antigen is known for it. The input lacks base qualities; no much larger clone sits a single base away. The germline V gene (reference sequence) yields MNHEY for CDR1 and SMNVEV for CDR2. The CDR3 runs 15 residues from the cysteine to the phenylalanine. Only the CDR3 DNA stays, 45 bases, in frame from base 1. Between the V and J ends, shortened by 5 bases and 0 bases respectively, the junction contains 11 bases. In Seattle, one collaborating source enrolled patients while the infection was active and tracked those patients longitudinally over the course of disease. Each collaborating institution followed its own protocols to collect whole blood in K2EDTA tubes. For TCRbeta analysis, collaborator samples were shipped as frozen whole blood, as isolated PBMCs, or as DNA extracted from either sample type. The sample belongs to a study of blood T cell repertoires in COVID-19 (TCRdb year 2020). In the study overall: The collaborator samples originated in the United States, Italy and Spain and spanned the acute and convalescent phases of COVID-19. The repertoires were released in a freely available public database meant as a resource for research on the immune response to SARS-CoV-2. Where HLA class I and class II types were available, the types were taken from metadata supplied by the sample provider, not from assay-based typing. The material from the prospective study consisted of cDNA or gDNA derived from T cells, B-cell-depleted T cells, or PBMCs. Samples came from the ongoing ImmuneRACE study (first 160 participants) plus 1,254 subjects from 6 global collaborators. Deeply sampled blood TCRbeta repertoires from subjects exposed to, actively infected with, or recovered from COVID-19 were included in the dataset. The sample metadata nearly always contained a de-identified subject ID, COVID-19 status, age in years and sex.

TCRbeta CDR3 regions were amplified from genomic DNA by means of the immunoSEQ Assay, a bias-controlled multiplex PCR. In the original analysis: Within the assay, amplification of reference gene primers was used to estimate how many nucleated cells each sample contained. Sequence reads were collapsed and filtered to measure the absolute abundance of every unique TCRbeta CDR3 rearrangement. For each sample, productive Simpson clonality was calculated as the square root of Simpson's diversity index over productive rearrangements. The table comes from immuneACCESS by way of TCRdb, which keeps in-frame sequences with V and J called. Part of the clones is missing from these tables; in studies checked, under half for an unresolved V gene and the rest for unknown reasons. V and J calls and clone size are given by that table; D and trimming were obtained from the DNA. This sample comprises 25,000 to 30,000 clones, 90% to 95% of them detected only once. The top ten constitute 0.8% to 0.9% of the sample.

Beyond this particular receptor, the publication reports: How much clinical and demographic metadata was included differed by source and by participant, and the metadata was provided uncurated.

The sequenced sample consisted of peripheral blood. The V and J segments used are TRBV27 and TRBJ2-4, and perhaps TRBD1 as D gene, on 6 matching bases. The clonotype originates from a woman between 65 and 79 years old with COVID-19, enrolled during active disease. The CDR3 region reads CASSPAGAAKNIQYF. The DNA reads as follows: TGTGCCAGCAGTCCGGCAGGGGCAGCCAAAAACATTCAGTACTTC.